The entry that follows covers one T cell receptor (beta chain) sequence. This entry is derived from a study of blood T cell repertoires in COVID-19. Trimming shortened V by 1 base and J by 10 bases, and 10 bases separated the two germline ends. Germline V gene lookup returns CDR1 SGHAT and CDR2 FQNNGV. The CDR3 has 13 residues. In the original analysis: Amplification from reference gene primers served as the basis for estimated nucleated cell counts. Clones were read by immunoSEQ multiplex PCR, and TCRdb kept only the in-frame ones, dropping some. Clone size and V and J calls were adopted from that table, with D and trimming inferred from the DNA. The sample yields about 180,000 clones, under 85% seen once.

The clonotype comes from a woman aged 80 or over with acute or convalescent COVID-19. The chain employs TRBV11-2 and TRBJ2-2; no definite D call. Sequencing used peripheral blood. As DNA, the CDR3 is TGTGCCAGCAGCTTAGGCGAGCCCGCGGAGCTGTTTTTT. It translates to CASSLGEPAELFF. The full variable domain, its missing parts supplied by reference TRBV11-2 and TRBJ2-2, is EAGVAQSPRYKIIEKRQSVAFWCNPISGHATLYWYQQILGQGPKLLIQFQNNGVVDDSQLPKDRFSAERLKGVDSTLKIQPAKLEDSAVYLCASSLGEPAELFFGEGSRLTVL.